This T cell receptor (beta chain) was found in a study of blood T cell repertoires in COVID-19. Method: immunoSEQ multiplex PCR; TCRdb's copy keeps in-frame clones and lacks some. The data show 250,000 to 350,000 clones, 84% seen once. V lost 0 bases, J lost 1 base, and 7 bases lay in between. Germline CDR1 MGHDK, CDR2 SYGVNS. This CDR3 has 15 amino acids. This clonotype was sampled from a human donor with COVID-19, enrolled during active disease. The donor label of this sample is uncertain. The specimen sequenced was peripheral blood. The genes are TRBV25-1 and TRBJ1-5; no clear D gene. In nucleotides, the CDR3 is TGTGCCAGCAGTGAATACGGCGGCAGCAATCAGCCCCAGCATTTT. Its translation: CASSEYGGSNQPQHF.